The following is a T cell receptor beta chain sequence with its context. Trimming removed 3 bases from V and 7 bases from J; junction bases left unmatched: 10. The germline CDR1 and CDR2 sequences are SGDLS and YYNGEE. This CDR3 is built from 15 residues. These data come from a study of chemoradiotherapy in HPV16-positive cancers. Clones were sequenced by immunoSEQ multiplex PCR, and TCRdb holds only the in-frame ones, with some missing. The sample lists about 5,000 clones, roughly nine tenths occurring once. Sequences were derived from tumor tissue, sampled from a patient who underwent chemoradiotherapy. This TCR was recovered from a human donor with HPV-associated anogenital cancer. This chain connects TRBV9 to TRBJ2-7; 10 bases are a match to TRBD2. CDR3 sequence: CASSDLASGSEEQYF. CDR3 DNA sequence: TGTGCCAGCAGCGATCTGGCTAGCGGGAGTGAGGAGCAGTACTTC.